This is a list of T cell receptor beta chains from one sample in a study of response to subunit inactivated influenza vaccine. TCRdb redid the calling of the RT-PCR reads with MiXCR, one entry per CDR3 protein. The table lists around 180,000 distinct CDR3 sequences, about 10% of them singletons. The sequencing here drew on non-naive T cells sorted from PBMCs, taken on the day of vaccination. These receptors all stem from a man aged 50-59 years who received an inactivated influenza vaccine. Each CDR3 is given with its conserved first and last residue. Fields, in order: CDR3 DNA, CDR3 protein, CDR3 length, V gene, J gene, D gene, clone size. The D gene is left open where the match is weak. Size is stated for part of the rows, as once, few or many counts, or as a class when the clone is expanded.

TGTGCCAGCAGTTCTTTCAGGGGGGCCTACAACTATGGCTACACCTTC	CASSSFRGAYNYGYTF	16	TRBV6-2/TRBV6-3	TRBJ1-2	TRBD1	few
TGTGCCAGCTCACCGATTGCCGGGACAGGGGCGCGCGAGCAGTACTTC	CASSPIAGTGAREQYF	16	TRBV18	TRBJ2-7	TRBD1	many
TGTGCCAGCAGTGGCCAGAACTACGAGCAGTACTTC	CASSGQNYEQYF	12	TRBV6-6	TRBJ2-7	.	many
TGTGCCACCAGTGATTCGAATCGACTAGCGGGAGGGCGTGATACGCAGTATTTT	CATSDSNRLAGGRDTQYF	18	TRBV24-1	TRBJ2-3	TRBD2	few
TGCAGTGCCGGACCACTAGCGGGGGGAACAGATACGCAGTATTTT	CSAGPLAGGTDTQYF	15	TRBV20-1	TRBJ2-3	TRBD2	many
TGTGCCAGCAGTTCATTCCTAGCGGGAGGTCTCTACGAGCAGTACTTC	CASSSFLAGGLYEQYF	16	TRBV6-5	TRBJ2-7	TRBD2	.
TGTGCCAGCACTTCAGGGTTTGGTTCACCCCTCCACTTT	CASTSGFGSPLHF	13	TRBV7-2	TRBJ1-6	.	.
TGTGCCAGCAGTTTTAAAGGACAGGTGAACACCGGGGAGCTGTTTTTT	CASSFKGQVNTGELFF	16	TRBV6-7	TRBJ2-2	TRBD1	.
TGCAGTGCTTTACTAGAGGGGGCTTATGGCTACACCTTC	CSALLEGAYGYTF	13	TRBV20-1	TRBJ1-2	TRBD1	few
TGTGCCAGCAGCGTAGACGTCGGACAGGGGACCGACGAGCAGTACTTC	CASSVDVGQGTDEQYF	16	TRBV9	TRBJ2-7	TRBD1	few
TGTGCCAGCAGCTTAAGGCTCAGTTCTAATTCACCCCTCCACTTT	CASSLRLSSNSPLHF	15	TRBV7-9	TRBJ1-6	.	many
TGCAGTGCTTCCCGACTAGCGGGAGTTTACACCGGGGAGCTGTTTTTT	CSASRLAGVYTGELFF	16	TRBV20-1	TRBJ2-2	TRBD2	many
TGTGCCAGCAGCATCGGGACTAGCGGGAGAAAAGAGACCCAGTACTTC	CASSIGTSGRKETQYF	16	TRBV7-8	TRBJ2-5	TRBD2	many
TGTGCCAGCAGCTCCTTCTACGAGCAGTACTTC	CASSSFYEQYF	11	TRBV28	TRBJ2-7	.	many